This T cell receptor beta chain was obtained from a study of T cell changes during pregnancy in multiple sclerosis. Germline CDR1 is MNHEY and CDR2 is SVGAGI. The CDR3 consists of 16 residues. V lost 0 bases to trimming and J lost 0 bases, with 12 bases between them. Profiling relied on immunoSEQ multiplex PCR, and the TCRdb table lists in-frame clones only, not all of them. This sample has 25,000 to 30,000 clones; roughly 84% occur once, and the top ten carry around 7.9%. The genes are TRBV6-5 and TRBJ2-7; tentative D call: TRBD2 (6 bases). The sample here was CD8+ T cells from peripheral blood mononuclear cells, taken after pregnancy. The source is a female donor with multiple sclerosis, enrolled in a pregnancy study. CDR3 in amino acids: CASSYSRGRISYEQYF. The CDR3 nucleotides are TGTGCCAGCAGTTACTCGCGGGGCCGAATCTCCTACGAGCAGTACTTC.